The clone carrying this T cell receptor (beta chain) was counted only a few times. Its antigen is still unknown. These data originate in a study of immune evolution from preneoplasia to lung adenocarcinoma. Study context: HLA loss of heterozygosity: 7% AIS, approximately 15% MIA, roughly 35% ADC, none AAH.

After pathologic assessment, macro-dissection selected premalignant or tumor cells for extraction. General study results and limits: Normal lung had highest clonality; later lesions appeared denser, more diverse.

Clones were read by immunoSEQ multiplex PCR, and TCRdb kept only the in-frame ones, dropping some. This table has around 41,000 clones, less than 80% appearing once. The TCR originated in a person aged 55 to 75 with lung adenocarcinoma. Material for sequencing was FFPE invasive lung adenocarcinoma tissue.

CDR3 amino acids: CASSIIRGIRGQPQHF. DNA for the CDR3: TGTGCCAGTAGTATAATCCGGGGAATCAGGGGTCAGCCCCAGCATTTT. The V and J genes are TRBV19 and TRBJ1-5, with D tentatively TRBD1 (6 bases). V dropped 2 bases and J dropped 6 bases, with 17 bases sitting between them. Germline CDR1 LNHDA, CDR2 SQIVND (reference sequence). There are 16 residues in the CDR3.